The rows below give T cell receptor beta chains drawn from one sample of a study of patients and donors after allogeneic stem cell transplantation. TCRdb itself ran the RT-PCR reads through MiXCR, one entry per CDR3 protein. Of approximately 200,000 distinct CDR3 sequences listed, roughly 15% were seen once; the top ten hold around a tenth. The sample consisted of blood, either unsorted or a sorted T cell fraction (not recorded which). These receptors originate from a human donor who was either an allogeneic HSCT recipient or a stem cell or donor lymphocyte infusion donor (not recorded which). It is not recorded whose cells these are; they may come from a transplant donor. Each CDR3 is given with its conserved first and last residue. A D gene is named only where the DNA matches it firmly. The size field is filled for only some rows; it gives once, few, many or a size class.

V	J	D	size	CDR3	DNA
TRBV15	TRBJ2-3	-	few	CATSRDPGLTDTQYF	TGTGCCACCAGCAGAGATCCGGGCCTCACAGATACGCAGTATTTT
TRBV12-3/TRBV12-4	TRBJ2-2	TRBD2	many	CASSRTSGTGELFF	TGTGCCAGCAGTAGAACTAGCGGGACCGGGGAGCTGTTTTTT
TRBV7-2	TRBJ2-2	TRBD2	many	CASSPRPAGDTGELFF	TGTGCCAGCAGCCCCCGCCCGGCGGGGGACACCGGGGAGCTGTTTTTT
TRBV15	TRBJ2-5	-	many	CATSRDAARQETQYF	TGTGCCACCAGCAGAGATGCGGCTCGCCAAGAGACCCAGTACTTC
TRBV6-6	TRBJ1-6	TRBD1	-	CASTRDRGSLHF	TGTGCCAGCACTAGGGACAGGGGAAGTCTCCACTTT
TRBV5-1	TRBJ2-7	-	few	CASSVDGDYEQYF	TGCGCCAGCAGCGTGGACGGAGACTACGAGCAGTACTTC
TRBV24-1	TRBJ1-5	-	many	CATSGVGNNQPQHF	TGTGCCACCAGTGGGGTAGGGAACAATCAGCCCCAGCATTTT
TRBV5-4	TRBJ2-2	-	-	CASTPGQNTGELFF	TGTGCCAGCACCCCCGGCCAAAACACCGGGGAGCTGTTTTTT
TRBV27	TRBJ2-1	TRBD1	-	CASSFLRDRVYNEQFF	TGTGCCAGCAGCTTTCTTCGGGACAGGGTCTACAATGAGCAGTTCTTC
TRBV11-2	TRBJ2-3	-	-	CASRQGLSTDTQYF	TGTGCCAGCAGGCAAGGACTGAGCACAGATACGCAGTATTTT
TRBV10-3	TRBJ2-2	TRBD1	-	CAISWTGGDSGELFF	TGTGCCATCAGCTGGACAGGGGGCGACTCCGGGGAGCTGTTTTTT
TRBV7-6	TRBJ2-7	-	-	CASSLSPTGGGWFYEQYF	TGTGCCAGCAGCTTAAGCCCCACTGGCGGAGGGTGGTTCTACGAGCAGTACTTC
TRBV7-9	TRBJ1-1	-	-	CASSLRLSANTEAFF	TGTGCCAGCAGCTTACGGCTCTCGGCGAACACTGAAGCTTTCTTT
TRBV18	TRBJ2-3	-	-	CASSPIGASTDTQYF	TGTGCCAGCTCACCAATTGGGGCGAGCACAGATACGCAGTATTTT
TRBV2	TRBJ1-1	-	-	CASSEVPWDSMNTEAFF	TGTGCCAGCAGTGAAGTCCCGTGGGATTCTATGAACACTGAAGCTTTCTTT
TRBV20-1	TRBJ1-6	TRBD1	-	CSARRGTGGNSPLHF	TGCAGTGCTAGGAGGGGGACAGGGGGTAATTCACCCCTCCACTTT
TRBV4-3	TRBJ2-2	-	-	CASSQGGGVGPGELFF	TGCGCCAGCAGCCAAGGTGGCGGGGTGGGGCCCGGGGAGCTGTTTTTT
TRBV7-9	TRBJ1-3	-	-	CASSLVSGFGNTIYF	TGTGCCAGCAGCTTAGTGTCAGGGTTTGGAAACACCATATATTTT
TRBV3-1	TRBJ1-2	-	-	CASSQDEAFWGAPYGYTF	TGTGCCAGCAGCCAAGATGAGGCTTTCTGGGGCGCTCCCTATGGCTACACCTTC
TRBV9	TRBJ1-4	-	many	CASSVASVSNEKLFF	TGTGCCAGCAGCGTAGCATCGGTCTCTAATGAAAAACTGTTTTTT
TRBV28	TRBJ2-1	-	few	CASSLLWGEVNEQFF	TGTGCCAGCAGTTTATTGTGGGGGGAAGTCAATGAGCAGTTCTTC
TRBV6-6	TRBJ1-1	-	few	CASSYSMALEAFF	TGTGCCAGCAGTTACTCGATGGCCCTTGAAGCTTTCTTT
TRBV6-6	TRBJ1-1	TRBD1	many	CASSYRQGAEAFF	TGTGCCAGCAGTTACCGACAGGGCGCTGAAGCTTTCTTT
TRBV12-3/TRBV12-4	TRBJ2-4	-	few	CASSLSSVNIQYF	TGTGCCAGCAGTTTATCTAGCGTAAACATTCAGTACTTC